The clone carrying this T cell receptor (beta chain) was observed a few times. Its antigen is unknown. Graft samples were processed, releasing intraepithelial and lamina propria lymphocytes. The data were produced by immunoSEQ multiplex PCR, yet TCRdb's version contains in-frame clones alone and is incomplete. Of under 7,500 clones in the sample, around 65% were seen once. These data are taken from a study of graft-versus-host responses after intestinal transplantation. Study details: Anti-thymocyte globulin induction was given to all recipients, followed by tacrolimus and steroids for approximately three years. Regarding the study as a whole: Early after transplant, HvG clones declined as circulating GvH clones peaked. Where graft-donor T cell macrochimerism was present, patients had high graft-versus-host to host-versus-graft clonal ratios in allografts. Recipient marrow showed GvH clones, some seen first in ileum or blood.

The CDR3 consists of 16 residues. Deletions cut 4 bases from V and 2 bases from J, with 17 bases between. Per germline, CDR1 MDHEN and CDR2 SYDVKM. The origin of this receptor is a human patient who received an intestinal transplant, so some T cells may come from the graft donor. The rearrangement joins TRBV28 to TRBJ1-2, with D possibly matching TRBD1 (5 bases). Specimen: ileum tissue, collected around 50 days after transplant. CDR3 loop: CASSSHDPRGNYGYTF. The DNA for the CDR3 is TGTGCCAGCAGTTCCCACGACCCCCGGGGGAACTATGGCTACACCTTC.